This T cell receptor beta chain is drawn from a study of blood T cell repertoires in COVID-19. The wider study: The samples span acute and convalescent COVID-19 from the United States, Italy and Spain. T cells, B-cell-depleted T cells, or PBMCs provided the cDNA or gDNA that served as material.

CDR3 size: 12 residues. Using immunoSEQ multiplex PCR, the repertoire was profiled, and TCRdb retains in-frame clones only, with some absent. The data contain approximately 210,000 clones, more than 75% of them singletons. Sequenced: peripheral blood. This chain connects TRBV21-1 to TRBJ2-2; no check of the table's D call, TRBD1, against the DNA was made. TRBV21-1 is a listed pseudogene. The sequence came from a human donor in a cohort sampled during active COVID-19. The CDR3 loop reads CASSQDTGELFF. The CDR3 DNA follows: TGTGCCAGCAGTCAGGACACCGGGGAGCTGTTTTTT.